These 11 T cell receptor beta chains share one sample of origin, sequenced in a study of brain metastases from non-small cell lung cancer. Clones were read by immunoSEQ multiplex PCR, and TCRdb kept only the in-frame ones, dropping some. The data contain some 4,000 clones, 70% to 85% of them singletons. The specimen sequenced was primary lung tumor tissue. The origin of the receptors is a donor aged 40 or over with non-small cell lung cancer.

CDR3 sequence: CASSPTTGGENTEAFF. In DNA form, the CDR3 reads TGTGCCAGCAGTCCGACGACAGGAGGCGAGAACACTGAAGCTTTCTTT. This rearrangement joins TRBV28 to TRBJ1-1; weak D call: TRBD1 (6 bases). V dropped 5 bases and J dropped 1 base, with 17 bases sitting between them. CDR1 is MDHEN and CDR2 is SYDVKM in the germline V gene. The CDR3 is 16 amino acids.

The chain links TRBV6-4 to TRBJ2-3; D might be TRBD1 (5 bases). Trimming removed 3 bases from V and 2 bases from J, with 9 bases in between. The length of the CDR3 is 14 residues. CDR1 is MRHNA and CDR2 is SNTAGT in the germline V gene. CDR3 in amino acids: CASSERGLTDTQYF. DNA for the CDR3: TGTGCCAGCAGTGAAAGGGGTCTCACAGATACGCAGTATTTT.

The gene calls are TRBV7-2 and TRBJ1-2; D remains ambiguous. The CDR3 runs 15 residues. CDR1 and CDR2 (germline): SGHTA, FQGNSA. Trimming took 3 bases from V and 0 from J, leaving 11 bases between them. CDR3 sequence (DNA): TGTGCCAGCAGCTTTGTCAGCCAATCTAACTATGGCTACACCTTC. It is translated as CASSFVSQSNYGYTF.

The DNA of the CDR3 is TGTGCCAGCTCACCAAATGAGGCCGGGAGTGGCTACACCTTC. Its protein is CASSPNEAGSGYTF. This chain connects TRBV18 to TRBJ1-2, with D unclear. CDR3 length: 14 residues. CDR1 is KGHSH and CDR2 is LQKENI in the germline V gene. Trimming removed 2 bases at V and 7 bases at J, with 14 bases between.

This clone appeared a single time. The CDR3 DNA sequence: TGTGCCAGCAGCGTAGCGGGCAGTAGCTCCTATAATTCACCCCTCCACTTT. Protein product: CASSVAGSSSYNSPLHF. The genes are TRBV9 and TRBJ1-6; D uncertain. Germline CDR1 and CDR2: SGDLS and YYNGEE. The CDR3 runs to 17 residues. The V gene lost 0 bases and the J gene lost 0 bases, with 10 bases spanning the gap.

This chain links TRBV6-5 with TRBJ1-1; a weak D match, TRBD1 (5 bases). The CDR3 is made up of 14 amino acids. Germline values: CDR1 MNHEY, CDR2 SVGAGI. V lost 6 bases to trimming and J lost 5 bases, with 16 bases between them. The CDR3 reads CASRRGRGGTEAFF. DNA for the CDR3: TGTGCCAGCAGGCGAGGGCGCGGGGGTACTGAAGCTTTCTTT.

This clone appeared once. This CDR3 is CASIRTGGRGAAGYTF. CDR3 DNA: TGTGCCAGCATAAGAACCGGCGGCAGGGGCGCCGCTGGCTACACCTTC. V usage is TRBV28 and J usage is TRBJ1-2; perhaps TRBD1 as D (6 bases). V lost 7 bases and J 7 bases, leaving 25 bases between the germline ends. Germline CDR1 MDHEN, CDR2 SYDVKM. The CDR3 loop spans 16 amino acids.

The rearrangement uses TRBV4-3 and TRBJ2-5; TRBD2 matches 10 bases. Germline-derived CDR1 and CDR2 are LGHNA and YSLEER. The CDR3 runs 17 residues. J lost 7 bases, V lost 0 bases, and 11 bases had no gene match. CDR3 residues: CASSQDPPSGGPGTQYF. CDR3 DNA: TGCGCCAGCAGCCAAGATCCGCCTAGCGGGGGACCAGGGACCCAGTACTTC.

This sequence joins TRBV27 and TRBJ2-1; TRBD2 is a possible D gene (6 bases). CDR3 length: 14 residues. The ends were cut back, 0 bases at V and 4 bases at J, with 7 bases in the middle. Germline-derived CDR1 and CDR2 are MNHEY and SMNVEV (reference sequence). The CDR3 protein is CASSLSTSYNEQFF. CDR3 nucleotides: TGTGCCAGCAGTTTATCGACTAGTTACAATGAGCAGTTCTTC.

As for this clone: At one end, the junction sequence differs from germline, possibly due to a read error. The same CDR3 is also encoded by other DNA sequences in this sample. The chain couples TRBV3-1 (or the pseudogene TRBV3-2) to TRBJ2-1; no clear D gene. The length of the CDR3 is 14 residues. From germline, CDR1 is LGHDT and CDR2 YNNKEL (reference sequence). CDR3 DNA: TGTGCTAGCAGCCAAGAAGCAGGTTACAATGAGCAGTTCTTC. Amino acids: CASSQEAGYNEQFF.

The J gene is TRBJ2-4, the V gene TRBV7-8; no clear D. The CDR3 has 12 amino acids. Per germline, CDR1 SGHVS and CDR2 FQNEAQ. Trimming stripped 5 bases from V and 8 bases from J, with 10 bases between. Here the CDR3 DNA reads TGTGCCAGCAGCCCGACATATGACATTCAGTACTTC. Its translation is CASSPTYDIQYF.